This T cell receptor beta chain was observed in a study of beta chain features in type 1 diabetes. Findings and caveats of the study: In all four CD4+ subsets, TCRB CDR3 length was significantly, moderately reduced in type 1 diabetes. A closer apparent resemblance between naive, central memory and Treg TCRB repertoires was seen in patients than in healthy donors. Lower insertion and higher deletion counts appeared at VDJ junctions in type 1 diabetes patients.

Reverse transcription of all isolated RNA meant that expressed TCRB transcripts were sequenced. Repertoires were generated with immunoSEQ multiplex PCR, while TCRdb's copy carries only in-frame clones and drops some. The table includes a few hundred thousand clones, about a fifth detected once. Turning to this clone: What it recognizes is unknown.

This TCR came from a woman aged 40 to 50 with type 1 diabetes. The sequenced sample was naive CD4+ T cells from blood.

The CDR3 protein is CASSEQGAIDEQFF. The CDR3 nucleotides read TGTGCCAGCAGTGAGCAGGGGGCAATAGATGAGCAGTTCTTC. V is TRBV25-1 and J is TRBJ2-1, with 8 bases aligning to TRBD1. Germline-derived CDR1 and CDR2 are MGHDK and SYGVNS. Trimming took 3 bases from V and 8 from J; bases not matched to a gene: 6. The CDR3 has 14 amino acids.